The rows below give T cell receptor beta chains drawn from one sample of a study of long-term antiretroviral therapy in people with HIV. Profiling relied on immunoSEQ multiplex PCR, and the TCRdb table lists in-frame clones only, not all of them. The sample lists tens of thousands of clones, more than 85% occurring once. Specimen: unsorted PBMCs, collected just over 2.6 years after starting antiretroviral therapy. These receptors were obtained from a man aged 40-49 years with HIV. CDR3s leave out the opening cysteine and the closing phenylalanine or tryptophan.

v_gene,j_gene,CDR3aa
TRBV28,TRBJ1-1,ASSPDSEAF
TRBV18,TRBJ1-5,ASSPKDRGQGQPQH
TRBV28,TRBJ1-5,ASRRPRNNQPQH
TRBV15,TRBJ1-5,ATSSSNQPQH
TRBV20-1,TRBJ1-2,SARAGYGYT
TRBV6-5,TRBJ1-1,ASSYYVGTRDTEAF
TRBV7-8,TRBJ2-6,ASRYTGSGANVLT
TRBV7-6,TRBJ1-2,ASSLGTSRSNYGYT
TRBV7-8,TRBJ2-7,ASSPWGSYEQY
TRBV4-2,TRBJ1-4,ASSQPLVEKLF
TRBV10-3,TRBJ1-5,AISGGQGVGPQH
TRBV6-1,TRBJ1-5,ASRDRVQPQH
TRBV4-1,TRBJ2-6,ASSQAGLGVLT
TRBV6-1,TRBJ1-6,ASSDLRQSNYNSPLH
TRBV5-4,TRBJ2-7,ASSSDAAYEQY
TRBV5-1,TRBJ2-5,ASSLEGLDQETQY
TRBV4-3,TRBJ2-1,ASSQGQQGAANEQF
TRBV10-3,TRBJ2-1,AITAGAYNEQF
TRBV7-2,TRBJ1-1,ASSLGTGYTEAF
TRBV19,TRBJ2-7,ASNWGDRASEQY
TRBV6-5,TRBJ2-7,ACSQGESYEQY
TRBV6-4,TRBJ2-4,ASSEGPGEKNIQY
TRBV4-3,TRBJ2-2,ASSQGRGMAGELF
TRBV10-3,TRBJ2-1,AISESKPLAGGPSYNEQF
TRBV20-1,TRBJ2-7,SASVTYEQY
TRBV7-2,TRBJ1-1,ASSLMGFTEAF
TRBV29-1,TRBJ2-5,SVEDLLGVGSTQY
TRBV7-9,TRBJ1-3,ASTTDGFSGNTIY
TRBV11-2,TRBJ2-3,ASSLGQGSGGTQY
TRBV5-4,TRBJ1-3,ASSLRAGSGNTIY
TRBV19,TRBJ2-5,ASSAGTSGSAETQY
TRBV2,TRBJ1-2,ASMIWDSAFYGYT
TRBV28,TRBJ2-6,ASTRPRGGANVLT
TRBV7-3,TRBJ2-5,ASSLGQQETQY
TRBV6-1,TRBJ2-3,ASSRLAGDTDTQY
TRBV28,TRBJ1-2,ASRMSGQGGYGYT
TRBV19,TRBJ2-7,ASSPGSAYEQY
TRBV27,TRBJ2-7,ASSLETGGSYEQY
TRBV4-3,TRBJ1-1,ASSQGAPTGHTEAF
TRBV4-1,TRBJ2-7,ASSQDIAVYEQY
TRBV4-1,TRBJ2-1,ASSQVGTSLKRQF
TRBV14,TRBJ1-1,ASSQDVWPNTEAF